These 23 T cell receptor beta chains were all obtained from the same sample, sequenced in a study of CD8 T cells in ankylosing spondylitis. TCRdb redid the calling of the 5' RACE reads with MiXCR, one entry per CDR3 protein. This table has 150,000 to 200,000 distinct CDR3 sequences, roughly 10% appearing once. What was sequenced was blood, either unsorted or a sorted T cell fraction (not recorded which). All receptors come from a female donor with ankylosing spondylitis or in good health (not recorded which).

This clonotype occurred many times. V is TRBV20-1 and J is TRBJ2-7, with D perhaps matching TRBD1 or TRBD2 (5 bases each). CDR1 DFQATT and CDR2 SNEGSKA come from the germline V gene (reference sequence). Trimming removed 6 bases from V and 5 bases from J, with 20 bases in between. The CDR3 is 14 residues long. The CDR3 region has the DNA TGCAGTGCCACAGAGAGGGGTCGGGCTAACGAGCAGTACTTC. As protein: CSATERGRANEQYF.

CDR3 sequence reads: CASRREPTDTQYF. In DNA form, the CDR3 reads TGTGCCAGCCGACGGGAGCCCACAGATACGCAGTATTTT. The J gene is TRBJ2-3, the V gene TRBV13; D is possibly TRBD2 (6 bases). Trimming cost V 8 bases and J 2 bases, with 11 bases left between them. Germline CDR1 PRHDT, CDR2 FYEKMQ (reference sequence). The CDR3 sequence is 13 residues long.

V is TRBV28 and J is TRBJ1-5; D is ambiguous. V dropped 3 bases and J dropped 6 bases, with 9 bases sitting between them. The V gene's germline CDR1 is MDHEN and CDR2 SYDVKM. This CDR3 is built from 13 residues. DNA for the CDR3: TGTGCCAGCAGTTTCTTGGGCCGTCAGCCCCAGCATTTT. It translates to CASSFLGRQPQHF.

Ten or more counts support this clonotype. This rearrangement joins TRBV16 to TRBJ2-1, with D unclear. Germline assignment: CDR1 KGHSY and CDR2 FQNENV. V was cut by 4 bases and J by 2 bases, with 6 bases left in between. This CDR3 spans 13 amino acids. The CDR3 coding sequence is TGTGCCAGCAGCCCCTTCCCCTACAATGAGCAGTTCTTC. This gives the protein CASSPFPYNEQFF.

This clonotype was recorded a few times. The rearrangement joins TRBV9 to TRBJ2-3; D may be TRBD2 (6 bases). The CDR3 contains 16 residues. Germline values: CDR1 SGDLS, CDR2 YYNGEE. V shed 5 bases and J shed 6 bases, with 22 bases lying between them. For the CDR3, the DNA is TGTGCCAGCAGGGAAGGTAGCGGAGGCCCGAGGGATACGCAGTATTTT. This encodes CASREGSGGPRDTQYF.

This chain uses TRBV28 with TRBJ2-7, with 9 bases aligning to TRBD2. Germline CDR1 reads MDHEN; CDR2 reads SYDVKM. The V and J ends lost 2 bases and 4 bases, in that order; junction bases with no gene match: 6. The CDR3 has 15 residues. CDR3 protein: CASSLLREGVYEQYF. The DNA for the CDR3 is TGTGCCAGCAGTTTACTGCGGGAGGGCGTATACGAGCAGTACTTC.

This clonotype was recorded at least ten times. This chain joins TRBV27 and TRBJ1-3; no clear D. The CDR3 spans 11 residues. V lost 7 bases and J lost 0, with 1 base in between. Germline V CDR1 and CDR2: MNHEY, SMNVEV (reference sequence). CDR3 region: CASTSGNTIYF. CDR3 coding DNA: TGTGCCAGCACCTCTGGAAACACCATATATTTT.

This clonotype came up a few times. The V call is TRBV9, the J call TRBJ2-1; 10 bases map to TRBD2. CDR3 length: 14 amino acids. Trimming took 6 bases from V and 10 from J; bases not matched to a gene: 10. CDR1 and CDR2 (germline): SGDLS, YYNGEE. CDR3 in DNA: TGTGCCAGCAAAGGAAGCGGGAGGGCGGCGGAGCAGTTCTTC. Translation gives CASKGSGRAAEQFF.

The chain couples TRBV6-2 or TRBV6-3 to TRBJ1-2, with TRBD1 identical over 8 bases. V was pared by 4 bases and J by 6 bases, with 4 bases of the junction left unmatched. CDR3 size: 13 residues. Germline lookup yields CDR1 MNHEY and CDR2 SVGEGT. CDR3 sequence (DNA): TGTGCCAGCAGTTCGGACAGGGTTAATGGCTACACCTTC. Its protein product is CASSSDRVNGYTF.

V usage is TRBV12-3 or TRBV12-4 and J usage is TRBJ2-7; possibly TRBD1 for D (6 bases). Trimming removed 6 bases from V and 11 bases from J, with 23 bases in between. The CDR3 extends over 14 amino acids. The DNA of the CDR3 is TGTGCCAGCAGCCGTCTGGGGCAGGGGTCTGGGGAGTACTTC. Translation: CASSRLGQGSGEYF.

This clonotype was seen ten or more times. The chain has TRBV20-1 and TRBJ2-1; D is undetermined. V was pared by 5 bases and J by 2 bases, with 13 bases between. CDR1 is DFQATT, CDR2 SNEGSKA, per germline (reference sequence). This CDR3 has 14 residues. CDR3 residues: CSALTATTYNEQFF. The CDR3 DNA reads TGCAGTGCTCTGACCGCCACCACCTACAATGAGCAGTTCTTC.

This clonotype occurred a few times. The J gene is TRBJ2-7, the V gene TRBV29-1, with TRBD2 matching over 13 bases. V shed 7 bases and J 5 bases; nucleotides not matched to a gene: 2. Germline V gene sequence: CDR1 SQVTM, CDR2 ANQGSEA. The length of the CDR3 is 12 residues. CDR3 in amino acids: CSGGLAGDEQYF. DNA of the CDR3: TGCAGCGGCGGACTAGCGGGAGACGAGCAGTACTTC.

This clonotype was seen at least ten times. In DNA, the CDR3 is TGTGCCACCAGGGCCGGGTCTAACTCCTACGAGCAGTACTTC. Protein: CATRAGSNSYEQYF. The chain links TRBV15 to TRBJ2-7; the D is unclear. The germline V gene encodes CDR1 LNHNV and CDR2 YYDKDF (reference sequence). There are 14 residues in the CDR3. V shed 6 bases and J shed 0 bases, with 12 bases lying between them.

The chain carries TRBV27 and TRBJ2-1; TRBD2 matches at 12 bases. V lost 6 bases and J lost 8; bases outside the gene matches: 2. Germline CDR1 and CDR2: MNHEY and SMNVEV (reference sequence). The CDR3 contains 13 residues. The CDR3 DNA follows: TGTGCCAGCAGGGGACTAGCGGGCGATGAGCAGTTCTTC. This gives the protein CASRGLAGDEQFF.

This clonotype appeared a few times. The genes are TRBV4-1 and TRBJ2-1, with D perhaps matching TRBD2 (5 bases). V was pared by 4 bases and J by 9 bases, with 10 bases between. This CDR3 comprises 12 residues. The germline V gene has CDR1 MGHRA and CDR2 YSYEKL. CDR3 amino acids: CASSPSGPEQFF. The CDR3 nucleotides read TGCGCCAGCAGCCCCAGCGGTCCTGAGCAGTTCTTC.

This clonotype was recorded at least ten times. The V and J genes are TRBV27 and TRBJ1-2; 9 nucleotides align to TRBD1. CDR3 length: 13 residues. V dropped 4 bases and J dropped 4; count of bases not matched to a gene: 1. Germline V gives CDR1 MNHEY, CDR2 SMNVEV (reference sequence). This CDR3 reads CASSSTGGYGYTF. CDR3 nucleotides: TGTGCCAGCAGTTCGACAGGGGGCTATGGCTACACCTTC.

V is TRBV2 and J is TRBJ2-1; 8 bases align to TRBD2. Looked up from germline, CDR1 is SNHLY and CDR2 is FYNNEI. The J segment lost 5 bases and the V segment lost 8 bases, leaving 2 bases of the junction unmatched. The CDR3 spans 12 residues. The CDR3 bases are TGTGCCAGCGATAGCGGGGACAATGAGCAGTTCTTC. Its translation: CASDSGDNEQFF.

This clonotype has a handful of counts. The chain links TRBV20-1 to TRBJ1-4; maybe TRBD1 (6 bases). V lost 6 bases and J 4 bases, leaving 18 bases between the germline ends. Germline V lookup: CDR1 DFQATT, CDR2 SNEGSKA (reference sequence). The CDR3 totals 15 residues. The CDR3 coding sequence is TGCAGTGCCTGGAGGCCAGGGGCCATTAATGAAAAACTGTTTTTT. Protein sequence: CSAWRPGAINEKLFF.

This clonotype was seen repeatedly, ten times or more. V gene TRBV6-2 or TRBV6-3 combines with J gene TRBJ2-1; D is perhaps TRBD1 (6 bases). This CDR3 is 14 amino acids long. The germline CDR1 and CDR2 sequences are MNHEY and SVGEGT. Trimming cost V 0 bases and J 7 bases, with 10 bases left between them. This chain's CDR3 is CASSYSPRGNEQFF. The CDR3 nucleotides are TGTGCCAGCAGTTACTCGCCTAGGGGGAATGAGCAGTTCTTC.

This clonotype came up a few times. This chain links TRBV20-1 with TRBJ2-7, with a weak D call TRBD2 (6 bases). CDR1 and CDR2 from the germline V gene are DFQATT and SNEGSKA (reference sequence). The V end lost 0 bases, the J end lost 4 bases, and 16 bases lay between the germline ends. This CDR3 contains 15 residues. CDR3 sequence reads: CSARDPGTAGYEQYF. For the CDR3, the DNA is TGCAGTGCTAGAGATCCCGGGACCGCGGGATACGAGCAGTACTTC.

This clonotype was counted a few times. As the CDR3 is not closed by the conserved phenylalanine or tryptophan, this likely results from a read error. The chain is built from TRBV20-1 and TRBJ2-1; possibly TRBD2 for D (6 bases). Germline V gene sequence: CDR1 DFQATT, CDR2 SNEGSKA (reference sequence). V gave up 0 bases and J gave up 9 bases, with 27 bases separating them. This CDR3 comprises 18 residues. CDR3 protein: CSARDGVAASHPGSEQFL. The CDR3 nucleotides are TGCAGTGCTAGAGATGGAGTAGCGGCCTCACATCCCGGAAGTGAGCAGTTCCTC.

This clonotype was observed at least ten times. The chain is built from TRBV5-1 and TRBJ2-7; 7 bases align to TRBD2. V was clipped by 0 bases and J by 0 bases; unmatched bases: 3. The CDR3 extends over 15 amino acids. Looked up from germline, CDR1 is SGHRS and CDR2 is YFSETQ. CDR3 in amino acids: CASSLVGLVSYEQYF. In DNA, the CDR3 is TGCGCCAGCAGCTTGGTAGGACTAGTCTCCTACGAGCAGTACTTC. Based on the CDR3 plus reference TRBV5-1 and TRBJ2-7, the full variable domain is KAGVTQTPRYLIKTRGQQVTLSCSPISGHRSVSWYQQTPGQGLQFLFEYFSETQRNKGNFPGRFSGRQFSNSRSEMNVSTLELGDSALYLCASSLVGLVSYEQYFGPGTRLTVT.

This clonotype was found a few times. V usage is TRBV6-5 and J usage is TRBJ2-5, with D maybe TRBD2 (6 bases). Germline V gene sequence: CDR1 MNHEY, CDR2 SVGAGI. Trimming left V 2 bases short and J 4 bases short, with 14 bases between. This CDR3 is 15 amino acids long. In DNA form, the CDR3 reads TGTGCCAGCAGTTACGAGGGAGGCCTTGGAGAGACCCAGTACTTC. Amino acid sequence: CASSYEGGLGETQYF.